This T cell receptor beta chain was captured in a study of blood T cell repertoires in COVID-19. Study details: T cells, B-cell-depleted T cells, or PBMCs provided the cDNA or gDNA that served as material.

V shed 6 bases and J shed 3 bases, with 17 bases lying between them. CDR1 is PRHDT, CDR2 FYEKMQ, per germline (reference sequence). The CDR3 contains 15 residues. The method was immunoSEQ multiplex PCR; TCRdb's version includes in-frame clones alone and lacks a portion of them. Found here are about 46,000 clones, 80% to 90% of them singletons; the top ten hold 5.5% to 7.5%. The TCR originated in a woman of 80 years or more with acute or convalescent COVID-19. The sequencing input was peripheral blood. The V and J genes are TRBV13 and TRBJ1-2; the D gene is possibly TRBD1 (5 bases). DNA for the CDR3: TGTGCCAGCAGACTCCATGGGCGCAGGGACTATGGCTACACCTTC. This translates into CASRLHGRRDYGYTF.